A few counts support the clone carrying this TCR beta chain. This entry is derived from a study of blood T cell repertoires in COVID-19. The method was immunoSEQ multiplex PCR; TCRdb's version includes in-frame clones alone and lacks a portion of them. This table holds under 70,000 clones, roughly 80% found once. The receptor was derived from a man between 60 and 75 years old with acute or convalescent COVID-19. The sequenced sample consisted of peripheral blood.

The CDR3 DNA reads TGTGCCAGCAGCGCTTCTAGCGGGAGTGGTCATGAGCAGTTCTTC. Its translation: CASSASSGSGHEQFF. V is TRBV6-4 and J is TRBJ2-1, with TRBD2 matching over 10 bases. The CDR3 covers 15 residues. V dropped 6 bases and J dropped 8; count of bases not matched to a gene: 10. Germline CDR1 is MRHNA and CDR2 is SNTAGT.